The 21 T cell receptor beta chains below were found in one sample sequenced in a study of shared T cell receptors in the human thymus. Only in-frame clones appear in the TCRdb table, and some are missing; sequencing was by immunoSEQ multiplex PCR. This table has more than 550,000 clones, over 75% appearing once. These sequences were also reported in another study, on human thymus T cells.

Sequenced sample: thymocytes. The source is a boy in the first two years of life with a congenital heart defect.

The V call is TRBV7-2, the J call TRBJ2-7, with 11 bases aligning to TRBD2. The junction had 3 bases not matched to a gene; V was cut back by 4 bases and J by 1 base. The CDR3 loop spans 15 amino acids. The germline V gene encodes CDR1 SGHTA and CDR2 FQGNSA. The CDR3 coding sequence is TGTGCCAGCAGCTCCAGGACTAGCGGGTCCTACGAGCAGTACTTC. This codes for CASSSRTSGSYEQYF.

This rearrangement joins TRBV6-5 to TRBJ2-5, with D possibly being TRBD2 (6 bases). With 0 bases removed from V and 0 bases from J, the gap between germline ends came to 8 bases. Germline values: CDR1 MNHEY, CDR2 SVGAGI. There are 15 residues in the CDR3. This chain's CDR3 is CASSYSGRDQETQYF. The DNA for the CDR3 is TGTGCCAGCAGTTACTCCGGGAGAGACCAAGAGACCCAGTACTTC.

CDR3 DNA sequence: TGTGCCTGGAGTGTACTCATAGGGGCCCTCCACTTT. The encoded protein is CAWSVLIGALHF. The chain combines TRBV30 with TRBJ1-6; possible D gene TRBD1, 5 bases. V dropped 0 bases and J dropped 14 bases, with 11 bases sitting between them. The length of the CDR3 is 12 residues. Germline CDR1 reads GTSNPN; CDR2 reads SVGIG (reference sequence).

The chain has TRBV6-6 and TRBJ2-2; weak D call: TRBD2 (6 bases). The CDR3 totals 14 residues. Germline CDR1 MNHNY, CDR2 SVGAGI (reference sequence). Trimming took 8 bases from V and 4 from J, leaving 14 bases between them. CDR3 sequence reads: CASYGLHGTGELFF. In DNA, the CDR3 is TGTGCCAGCTACGGACTACATGGCACCGGGGAGCTGTTTTTT.

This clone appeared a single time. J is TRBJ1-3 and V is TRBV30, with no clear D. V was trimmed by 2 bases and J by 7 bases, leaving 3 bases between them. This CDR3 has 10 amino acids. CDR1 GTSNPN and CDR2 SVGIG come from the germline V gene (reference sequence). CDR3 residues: CAWSSNTIYF. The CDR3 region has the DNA TGTGCCTGGAGTAGCAACACCATATATTTT.

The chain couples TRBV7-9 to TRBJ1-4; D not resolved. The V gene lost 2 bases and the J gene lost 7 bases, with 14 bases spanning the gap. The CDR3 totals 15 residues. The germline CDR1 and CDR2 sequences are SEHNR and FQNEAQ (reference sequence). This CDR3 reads CASSLMDWSGEKLFF. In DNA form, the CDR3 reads TGTGCCAGCAGCTTAATGGACTGGTCCGGTGAAAAACTGTTTTTT.

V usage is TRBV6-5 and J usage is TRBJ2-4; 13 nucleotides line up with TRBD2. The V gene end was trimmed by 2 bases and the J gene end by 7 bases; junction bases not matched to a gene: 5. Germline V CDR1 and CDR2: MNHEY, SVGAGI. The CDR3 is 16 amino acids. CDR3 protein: CASSYGTSGMGNIQYF. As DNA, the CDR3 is TGTGCCAGCAGTTACGGGACTAGCGGGATGGGGAACATTCAGTACTTC.

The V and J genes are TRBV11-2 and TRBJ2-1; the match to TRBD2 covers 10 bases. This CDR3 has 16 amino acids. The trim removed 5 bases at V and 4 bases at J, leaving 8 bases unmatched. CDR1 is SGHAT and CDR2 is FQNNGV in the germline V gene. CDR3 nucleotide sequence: TGTGCCAGCAGCCTGTGGGCTAGCGGGAGTTACAATGAGCAGTTCTTC. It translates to CASSLWASGSYNEQFF. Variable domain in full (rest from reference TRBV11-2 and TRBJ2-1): EAGVAQSPRYKIIEKRQSVAFWCNPISGHATLYWYQQILGQGPKLLIQFQNNGVVDDSQLPKDRFSAERLKGVDSTLKIQPAKLEDSAVYLCASSLWASGSYNEQFFGPGTRLTVL.

This CDR3 reads CASSENPGHRSKEQYF. Here the CDR3 DNA reads TGCGCCAGCAGCGAGAATCCAGGACACCGATCTAAGGAGCAGTACTTC. The chain joins TRBV4-3 to TRBJ2-7, with D possibly TRBD1 on 5 matching bases. The CDR3 runs to 16 residues. Trimming pared 5 bases from V and 7 bases from J, leaving 24 bases between. Germline V gives CDR1 LGHNA, CDR2 YSLEER.

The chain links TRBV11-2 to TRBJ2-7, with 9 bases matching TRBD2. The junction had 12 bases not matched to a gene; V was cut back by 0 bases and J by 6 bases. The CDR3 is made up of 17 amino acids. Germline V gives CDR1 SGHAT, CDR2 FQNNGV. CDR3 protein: CASSLDQRGAISAEQYF. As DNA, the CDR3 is TGTGCCAGCAGCTTAGATCAGCGGGGGGCCATCTCCGCCGAGCAGTACTTC.

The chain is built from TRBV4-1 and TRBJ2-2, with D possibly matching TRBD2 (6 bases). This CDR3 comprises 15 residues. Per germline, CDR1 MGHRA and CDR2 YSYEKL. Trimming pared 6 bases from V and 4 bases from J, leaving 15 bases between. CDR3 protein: CASSRAGRVTGELFF. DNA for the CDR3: TGCGCCAGCAGTCGCGCGGGGCGGGTCACCGGGGAGCTGTTTTTT.

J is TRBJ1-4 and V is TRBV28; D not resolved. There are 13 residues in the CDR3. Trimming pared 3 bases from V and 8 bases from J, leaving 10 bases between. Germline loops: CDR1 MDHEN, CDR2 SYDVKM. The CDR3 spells CASSFGSSEKLFF. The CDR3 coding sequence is TGTGCCAGCAGTTTCGGCAGTAGCGAAAAACTGTTTTTT.

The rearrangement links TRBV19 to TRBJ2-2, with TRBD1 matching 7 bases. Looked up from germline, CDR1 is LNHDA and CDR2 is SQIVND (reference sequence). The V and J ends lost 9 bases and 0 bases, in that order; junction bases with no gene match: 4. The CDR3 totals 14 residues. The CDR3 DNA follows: TGTGCCAGCGGGGACAGACCGAACACCGGGGAGCTGTTTTTT. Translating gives CASGDRPNTGELFF.

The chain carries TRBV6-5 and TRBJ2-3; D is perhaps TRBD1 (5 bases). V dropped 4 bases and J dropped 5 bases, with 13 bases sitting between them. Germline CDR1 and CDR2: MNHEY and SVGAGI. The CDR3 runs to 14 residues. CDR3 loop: CASSWGTWGDTQYF. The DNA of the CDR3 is TGTGCCAGCAGTTGGGGCACCTGGGGAGATACGCAGTATTTT.

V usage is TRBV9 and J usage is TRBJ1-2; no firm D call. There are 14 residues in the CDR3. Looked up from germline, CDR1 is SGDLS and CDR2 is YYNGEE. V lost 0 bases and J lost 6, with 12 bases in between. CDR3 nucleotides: TGTGCCAGCAGCGTAGAAAGAGGGCCGGATGGCTACACCTTC. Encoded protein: CASSVERGPDGYTF.

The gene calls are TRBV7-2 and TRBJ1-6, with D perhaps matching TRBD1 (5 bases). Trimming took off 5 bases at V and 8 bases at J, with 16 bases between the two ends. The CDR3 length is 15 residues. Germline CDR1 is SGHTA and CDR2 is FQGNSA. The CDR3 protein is CASSTGLTRHSPLHF. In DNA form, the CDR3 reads TGTGCCAGCAGCACGGGACTTACCCGGCATTCACCCCTCCACTTT.

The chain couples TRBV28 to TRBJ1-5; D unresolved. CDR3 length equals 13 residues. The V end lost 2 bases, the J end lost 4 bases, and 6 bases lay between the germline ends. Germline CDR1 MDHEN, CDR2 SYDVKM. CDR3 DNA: TGTGCCAGCAGTTTAAACAGAAATCAGCCCCAGCATTTT. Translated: CASSLNRNQPQHF. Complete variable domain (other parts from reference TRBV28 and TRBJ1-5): DVKVTQSSRYLVKRTGEKVFLECVQDMDHENMFWYRQDPGLGLRLIYFSYDVKMKEKGDIPEGYSVSREKKERFSLILESASTNQTSMYLCASSLNRNQPQHFGDGTRLSIL.

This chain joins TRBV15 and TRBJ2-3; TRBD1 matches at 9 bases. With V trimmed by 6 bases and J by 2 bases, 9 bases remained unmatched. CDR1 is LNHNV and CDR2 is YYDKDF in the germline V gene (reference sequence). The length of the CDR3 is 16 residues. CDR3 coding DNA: TGTGCCACCAGTAAAACTCGGGACAGGGACACAGATACGCAGTATTTT. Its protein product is CATSKTRDRDTDTQYF.

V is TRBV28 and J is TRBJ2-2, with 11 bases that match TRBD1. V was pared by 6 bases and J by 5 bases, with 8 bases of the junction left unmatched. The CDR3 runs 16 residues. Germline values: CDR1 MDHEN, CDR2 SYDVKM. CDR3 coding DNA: TGTGCCAGCAGCCGTGGGACAGGGGGAGCGACCGGGGAGCTGTTTTTT. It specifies CASSRGTGGATGELFF.

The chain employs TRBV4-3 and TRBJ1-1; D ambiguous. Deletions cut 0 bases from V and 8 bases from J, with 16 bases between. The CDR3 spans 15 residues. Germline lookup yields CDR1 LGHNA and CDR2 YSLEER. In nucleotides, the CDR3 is TGCGCCAGCAGCCAAGACCAGGACTCAGCCGGCGAAGCTTTCTTT. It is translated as CASSQDQDSAGEAFF.

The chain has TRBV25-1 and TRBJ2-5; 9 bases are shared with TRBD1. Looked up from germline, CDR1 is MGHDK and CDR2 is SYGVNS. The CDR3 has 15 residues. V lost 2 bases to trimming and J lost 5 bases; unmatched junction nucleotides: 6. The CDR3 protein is CASSEKTGGRETQYF. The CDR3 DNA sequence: TGTGCCAGCAGTGAAAAAACAGGGGGCCGGGAGACCCAGTACTTC.